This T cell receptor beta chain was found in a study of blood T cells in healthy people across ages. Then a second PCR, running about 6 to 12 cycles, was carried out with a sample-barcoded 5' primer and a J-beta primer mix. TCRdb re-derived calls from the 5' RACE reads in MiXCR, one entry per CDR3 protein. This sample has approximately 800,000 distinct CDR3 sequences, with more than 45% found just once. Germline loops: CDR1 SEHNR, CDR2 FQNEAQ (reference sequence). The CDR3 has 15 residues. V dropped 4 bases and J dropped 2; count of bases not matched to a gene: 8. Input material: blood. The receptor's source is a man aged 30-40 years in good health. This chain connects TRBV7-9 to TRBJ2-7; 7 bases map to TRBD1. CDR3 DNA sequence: TGTGCCAGCAGCTCCCCGGGGACAGCGGCCTACGAGCAGTACTTC. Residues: CASSSPGTAAYEQYF.